A selection of T cell receptor beta chains follows, all from one sample in a study of graft-versus-host responses after intestinal transplantation. Produced via immunoSEQ multiplex PCR; TCRdb's table is partial and in-frame only. The sample yields 15,000 to 20,000 clones, around 90% seen once. The source material was PBMCs, sampled approximately 16 weeks after intestinal transplant. The origin of the receptors is a human patient who received an intestinal transplant, so some T cells may come from the graft donor. Each CDR3 is given with its conserved first and last residue. A D gene is named only where the DNA matches it firmly. The listing skips clone size in some rows; elsewhere it reads once, few, many or a size class.

D gene	V gene	clone size	J gene	CDR3 DNA	CDR3 protein
.	TRBV4-1	.	TRBJ2-7	TGCGCCAGCAGCCAACCTACTGGCGACGAGCAGTACTTC	CASSQPTGDEQYF
.	TRBV7-6	once	TRBJ2-6	TGTGCCAGCAGCCTCTCAACACCGGGACAAATCTCTGGGGCCAACGTCCTGACTTTC	CASSLSTPGQISGANVLTF
TRBD1	TRBV18	.	TRBJ1-2	TGTGCCAGCTCACCCGGGACAGGGGGCGCCTATGGCTACACCTTC	CASSPGTGGAYGYTF
TRBD1	TRBV7-9	.	TRBJ1-2	TGTGCCAGCAGCTTAGTCCAGGGGACAGGGAGGAACTATGGCTACACCTTC	CASSLVQGTGRNYGYTF
.	TRBV25-1	.	TRBJ1-4	TGTGCTTCCCGGGGCGAAAAACTGTTTTTT	CASRGEKLFF
TRBD1	TRBV18	.	TRBJ2-7	TGTGCCAGCTCACCCCGGACAGGGGGCAGCGAGCAGTACTTC	CASSPRTGGSEQYF
.	TRBV6-5	.	TRBJ2-5	TGTGCCAGCAGTTACTCGAGACAGGCTTACGAGACCCAGTACTTC	CASSYSRQAYETQYF
TRBD1	TRBV4-2	.	TRBJ1-5	TGTGCCAGCAGGGAGACAGGGGGCAATCAGCCCCAGCATTTT	CASRETGGNQPQHF
.	TRBV2	few	TRBJ1-3	TGTGCCAGCAGTGAGGCAGGAAACACCATATATTTT	CASSEAGNTIYF
.	TRBV5-1	.	TRBJ1-2	TGCGCCAGCAGCTTGGACGGGTCTAACTATGGCTACACCTTC	CASSLDGSNYGYTF
TRBD1	TRBV6-5	.	TRBJ1-4	TGTGCCAGCAGTTACACAGGGGGTGAAAAACTGTTTTTT	CASSYTGGEKLFF
TRBD2	TRBV10-1	.	TRBJ2-1	TGCGCCAGCAGTCCCTCGGGACTAGCGGGAGGGCCACACAATGAGCAGTTCTTC	CASSPSGLAGGPHNEQFF
TRBD2	TRBV15	.	TRBJ2-1	TGTGCCACCAGCAGGGGACTAGCGGGAGACAATGAGCAGTTCTTC	CATSRGLAGDNEQFF
TRBD1	TRBV5-1	.	TRBJ2-2	TGCGCCAGCAGCTTGGATTTAAGGACAGGGATAATTACCGGGGAGCTGTTTTTT	CASSLDLRTGIITGELFF
.	TRBV19	.	TRBJ2-1	TGTGCCAGTAGTAACGGGATCTACAATGAGCAGTTCTTC	CASSNGIYNEQFF
.	TRBV28	.	TRBJ1-6	TGTGCCAGCAGCCGAGAGAGCTCCTATAATTCACCCCTCCACTTT	CASSRESSYNSPLHF
TRBD2	TRBV4-2	.	TRBJ2-3	TGTGCCAGCAGCCAAGCCCCCCTAGCGGCGGAGGCAGATACGCAGTATTTT	CASSQAPLAAEADTQYF
TRBD1	TRBV7-9	.	TRBJ1-1	TGTGCCAGCAGCTACAGGGGGAACACTGAAGCTTTCTTT	CASSYRGNTEAFF
.	TRBV19	once	TRBJ2-7	TGTGCCAGTAGTATAGCCCGTGGGCGTGAGCAGTACTTC	CASSIARGREQYF
.	TRBV6-4	.	TRBJ1-1	TGTGCCAGCAGTGAGGGTGAGAACACTGAAGCTTTCTTT	CASSEGENTEAFF
.	TRBV7-2	.	TRBJ1-2	TGTGCCAGCAGCTTAGTGGGTTACGGCTACACCTTC	CASSLVGYGYTF
.	TRBV6-6	.	TRBJ2-5	TGTGCCAGCAGGGTGGGACTCGAGCTGGGGGAAAGAAAGTACTTC	CASRVGLELGERKYF
.	TRBV7-2	once	TRBJ2-3	TGTGCCAGCAGCTTAGAGGGTAGCACAGATACGCAGTATTTT	CASSLEGSTDTQYF
.	TRBV9	once	TRBJ2-6	TGTGCCAGCAGCGTAGAAGGGACCGGGGCCAACGTCCTGACTTTC	CASSVEGTGANVLTF
.	TRBV7-7	.	TRBJ2-1	TGTGCCAGCAGGGCCCTGAGCGGGTCCTCCTACAATGAGCAGTTCTTC	CASRALSGSSYNEQFF
.	TRBV15	.	TRBJ1-2	TGTGCCACCAGCAGAGGGACAGCTTCGGGCTATGGCTACACCTTC	CATSRGTASGYGYTF
.	TRBV27	.	TRBJ2-1	TGTGCCAGCAGTTTACCGGGGGCGGGAGTAGGGTATGAGCAGTTCTTC	CASSLPGAGVGYEQFF
.	TRBV9	.	TRBJ2-6	TGTGCCAGCAGCGCGACTTCTTCTGGGGCCAACGTCCTGACTTTC	CASSATSSGANVLTF
TRBD1	TRBV19	once	TRBJ2-7	TGTGCCAGTAGTGCCGGGACAGGGGGATCCTACGAGCAGTACTTC	CASSAGTGGSYEQYF
TRBD2	TRBV27	.	TRBJ2-1	TGTGCCAGCAGTTTATTAGGCGGGAGGGACATCTACAATGAGCAGTTCTTC	CASSLLGGRDIYNEQFF
.	TRBV19	.	TRBJ1-5	TGTGCCAGTAGTATAACCGCCGGGCCAGGCGGGAACCAGCCCCAGCATTTT	CASSITAGPGGNQPQHF
.	TRBV7-3	.	TRBJ2-2	TGTGCCAGCAGCCCAAGGACCGGGGGGCCCGGGGAGCTGTTTTTT	CASSPRTGGPGELFF
.	TRBV19	.	TRBJ2-5	TGTGCCAGTAGCCCGACAGCCGTTAAAGAGACCCAGTACTTC	CASSPTAVKETQYF
.	TRBV27	.	TRBJ2-2	TGTGCCAGCAGTTTTGCGGGTGGCACCGGGGAGCTGTTTTTT	CASSFAGGTGELFF
TRBD1	TRBV6-4	few	TRBJ2-7	TGTGCCAGCAGTGACTCGGGGACAGGGGGCCACGAGCAGTACTTC	CASSDSGTGGHEQYF
.	TRBV4-1	.	TRBJ2-7	TGCGCCAGCAGCCAAGAGGCCAAGACGGGAACCTACGAGCAGTACTTC	CASSQEAKTGTYEQYF
TRBD1	TRBV27	.	TRBJ1-6	TGTGCCAGCAGCCCGGGGCAGGGGGGATATAATTCACCCCTCCACTTT	CASSPGQGGYNSPLHF
.	TRBV21-1	few	TRBJ2-1	TGTGCCAGCAGCAAAGCGGTACAACCGGACAGGGGGACACACAATGAGCAGTTCTTC	CASSKAVQPDRGTHNEQFF
TRBD1	TRBV5-1	.	TRBJ2-7	TGCGCCAGCAGCGACGGGACAGGGCAGGACGAGCAGTACTTC	CASSDGTGQDEQYF
.	TRBV12-5	.	TRBJ2-5	TGTGCTAGTGGTTTGGTACCAACAGACCAAGAGACCCAGTACTTC	CASGLVPTDQETQYF
.	TRBV5-1	.	TRBJ2-1	TGCGCCAGCAGCTTGAGGGGGACACCTGATTTAAGCTCCTACAATGAGCAGTTCTTC	CASSLRGTPDLSSYNEQFF
.	TRBV9	.	TRBJ2-7	TGTGCCAGCAGCGTAGGTCAGGGCCCCTACGAGCAGTACTTC	CASSVGQGPYEQYF
.	TRBV28	.	TRBJ2-7	TGTGCCAGCAGTTCCACCGGGACGGGGACCTACGAGCAGTACTTC	CASSSTGTGTYEQYF
.	TRBV20-1	.	TRBJ2-7	TGCAGTGCTAGAACCCGCTACGAGCAGTACTTC	CSARTRYEQYF
TRBD2	TRBV28	.	TRBJ2-1	TGTGCCAGCAGCTTCCGACTAGCGGGGGGGGTTGAGCAGTTCTTC	CASSFRLAGGVEQFF
TRBD1	TRBV4-1	.	TRBJ1-2	TGCGCCAGCAGCCAAGATGAGGGGGCTTCTGTTCACTATGGCTACACCTTC	CASSQDEGASVHYGYTF